The T cell receptor (beta chain) described here comes from a study of control samples from healthy donors and cancer patients (TCRdb year 2020). Details on this clone: The antigen it recognizes is unknown. The sample holds no much larger clone one base away, and base qualities are not on file.

The method was the immunoSEQ multiplex PCR assay. Imported from immuneACCESS, the table was reduced by TCRdb to in-frame sequences with V and J called. These copies leave out some clones; in studies compared against another copy, an unresolved V gene accounts for under half, and the cause of the remainder is not known. The sample data list more than 100,000 clones, and roughly 90% of these were observed just once. The ten largest clones capture less than 2.5% of the sample. This sequence was found in a young man in good health. Material for sequencing was blood.

The CDR3 reads CASSQPRETEAFF. The bases are TGTGCCAGCAGCCAGCCCAGAGAGACTGAAGCTTTCTTT. Rearrangement joined TRBV3-1 (or the pseudogene TRBV3-2) to TRBJ1-1; there is no confident call for the D gene. Trimming costs V 3 bases and J 5 bases, and their ends lie 10 bases apart. For CDR1 and CDR2, the germline V gene (reference sequence) lists LGHDT and YNNKEL. From the cysteine up to the phenylalanine, the CDR3 has a length of 13 residues. Only the CDR3 portion is preserved as DNA: 39 bases, with reading frame beginning at the first base.